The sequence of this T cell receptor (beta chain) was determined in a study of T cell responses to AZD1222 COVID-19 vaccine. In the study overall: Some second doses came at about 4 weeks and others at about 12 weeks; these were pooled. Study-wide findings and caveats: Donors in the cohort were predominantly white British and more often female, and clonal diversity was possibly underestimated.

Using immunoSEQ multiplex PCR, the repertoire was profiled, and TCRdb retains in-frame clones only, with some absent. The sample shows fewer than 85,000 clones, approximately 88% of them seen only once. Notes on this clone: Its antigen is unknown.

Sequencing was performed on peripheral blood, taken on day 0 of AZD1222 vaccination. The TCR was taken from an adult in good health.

The CDR3 protein is CASKLQGNTEAFF. The CDR3, as DNA: TGTGCCAGCAAACTACAGGGAAACACTGAAGCTTTCTTT. The V call is TRBV7-2, the J call TRBJ1-1; weak D call: TRBD1 (6 bases). The V end was cut by 7 bases, the J end by 2 bases, with 11 bases between. CDR1 and CDR2 from the germline V gene are SGHTA and FQGNSA. The CDR3 runs to 13 residues.